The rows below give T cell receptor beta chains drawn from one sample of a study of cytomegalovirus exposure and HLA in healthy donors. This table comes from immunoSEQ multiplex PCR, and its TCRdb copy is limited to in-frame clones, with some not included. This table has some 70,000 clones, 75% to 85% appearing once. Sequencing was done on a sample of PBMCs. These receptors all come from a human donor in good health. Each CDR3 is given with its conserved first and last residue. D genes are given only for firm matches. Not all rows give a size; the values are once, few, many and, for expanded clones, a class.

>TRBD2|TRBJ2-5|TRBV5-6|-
CASSSFIGGGAPGETQYF
TGTGCCAGCAGCTCCTTTATTGGCGGGGGGGCCCCAGGAGAGACCCAGTACTTC
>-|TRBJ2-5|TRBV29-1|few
CSAVDTAGETQYF
TGCAGCGCCGTGGACACCGCAGGGGAGACCCAGTACTTC
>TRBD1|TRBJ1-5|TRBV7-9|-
CASSSVGTGNQPQHF
TGTGCCAGCAGCTCTGTTGGGACAGGGAATCAGCCCCAGCATTTT
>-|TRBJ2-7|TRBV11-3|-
CASSLGPPGQGGEQYF
TGTGCCAGCAGCTTAGGCCCTCCGGGGCAGGGAGGCGAGCAGTACTTC
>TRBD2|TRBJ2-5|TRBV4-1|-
CASSFRTGTSSQETQYF
TGCGCCAGCAGCTTCCGGACCGGGACTAGCAGCCAAGAGACCCAGTACTTC
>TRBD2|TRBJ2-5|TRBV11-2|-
CASSSAGTSEETQYF
TGTGCCAGCAGCTCGGCCGGGACTAGTGAGGAGACCCAGTACTTC
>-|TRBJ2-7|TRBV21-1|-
CASSPGLRNHEQYF
TGTGCCAGCAGTCCGGGACTTCGCAACCACGAGCAGTACTTC
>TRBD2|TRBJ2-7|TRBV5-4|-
CASIDRTSSHEQYF
TGTGCCAGCATCGACCGGACTAGTTCCCACGAGCAGTACTTC
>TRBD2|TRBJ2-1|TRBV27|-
CASSRWLAGGWYNEQFF
TGTGCCAGCAGTCGGTGGTTAGCGGGGGGCTGGTACAATGAGCAGTTCTTC
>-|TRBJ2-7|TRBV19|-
CASSISLGYEQYF
TGTGCCAGTAGTATCTCTCTCGGGTACGAGCAGTACTTC
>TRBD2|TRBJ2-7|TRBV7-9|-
CASSLDSTTGGGEQYF
TGTGCCAGCAGCTTGGACTCGACGACGGGGGGGGGCGAGCAGTACTTC
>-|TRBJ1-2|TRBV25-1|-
CASSDFSGYTF
TGTGCCAGCAGTGACTTTTCTGGCTACACCTTC